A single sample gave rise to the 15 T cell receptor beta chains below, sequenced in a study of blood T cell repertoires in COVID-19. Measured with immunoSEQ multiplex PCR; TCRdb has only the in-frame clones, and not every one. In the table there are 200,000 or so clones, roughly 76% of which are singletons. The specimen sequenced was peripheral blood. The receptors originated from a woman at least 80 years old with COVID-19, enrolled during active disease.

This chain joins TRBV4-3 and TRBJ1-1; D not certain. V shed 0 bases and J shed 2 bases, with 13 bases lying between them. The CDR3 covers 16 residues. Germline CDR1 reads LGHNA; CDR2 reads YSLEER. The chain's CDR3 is CASSQDLGNRNTEAFF. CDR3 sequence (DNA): TGCGCCAGCAGCCAAGATCTTGGAAACAGAAACACTGAAGCTTTCTTT.

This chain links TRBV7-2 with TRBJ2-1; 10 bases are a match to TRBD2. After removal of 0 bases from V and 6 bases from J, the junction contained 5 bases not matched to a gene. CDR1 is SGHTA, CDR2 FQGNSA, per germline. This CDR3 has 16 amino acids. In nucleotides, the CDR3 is TGTGCCAGCAGCTTAGCAGCTAGCGGGAGAGGCAATGAGCAGTTCTTC. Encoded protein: CASSLAASGRGNEQFF. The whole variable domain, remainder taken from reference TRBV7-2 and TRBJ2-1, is GAGVSQSPSNKVTEKGKDVELRCDPISGHTALYWYRQSLGQGLEFLIYFQGNSAPDKSGLPSDRFSAERTGGSVSTLTIQRTQQEDSAVYLCASSLAASGRGNEQFFGPGTRLTVL.

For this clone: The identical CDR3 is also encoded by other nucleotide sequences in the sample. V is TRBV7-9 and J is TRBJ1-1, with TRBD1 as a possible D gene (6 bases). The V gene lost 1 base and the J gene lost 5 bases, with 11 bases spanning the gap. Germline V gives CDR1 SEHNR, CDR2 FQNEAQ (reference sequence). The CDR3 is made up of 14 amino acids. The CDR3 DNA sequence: TGTGCCAGCAGCTTAGAGGGGGTGGGGACTGAAGCTTTCTTT. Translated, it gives CASSLEGVGTEAFF. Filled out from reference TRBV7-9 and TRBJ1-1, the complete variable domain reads DTGVSQNPRHKITKRGQNVTFRCDPISEHNRLYWYRQTLGQGPEFLTYFQNEAQLEKSRLLSDRFSAERPKGSFSTLEIQRTEQGDSAMYLCASSLEGVGTEAFFGQGTRLTVV.

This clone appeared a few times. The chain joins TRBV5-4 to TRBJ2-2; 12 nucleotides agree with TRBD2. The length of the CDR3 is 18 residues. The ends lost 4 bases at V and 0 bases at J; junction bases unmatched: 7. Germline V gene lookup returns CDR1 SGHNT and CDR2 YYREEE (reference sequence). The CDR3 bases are TGTGCCAGCAGCCCGCTAGCGGGAGGGTATGCGAACACCGGGGAGCTGTTTTTT. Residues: CASSPLAGGYANTGELFF.

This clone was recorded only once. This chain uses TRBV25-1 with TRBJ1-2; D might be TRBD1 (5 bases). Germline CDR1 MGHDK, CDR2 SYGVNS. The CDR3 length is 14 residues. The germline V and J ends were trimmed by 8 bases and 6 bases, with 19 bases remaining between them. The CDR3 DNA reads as TGTGCCAGCTCTCCGTGGGGGGATCCACATGGCTACACCTTC. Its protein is CASSPWGDPHGYTF.

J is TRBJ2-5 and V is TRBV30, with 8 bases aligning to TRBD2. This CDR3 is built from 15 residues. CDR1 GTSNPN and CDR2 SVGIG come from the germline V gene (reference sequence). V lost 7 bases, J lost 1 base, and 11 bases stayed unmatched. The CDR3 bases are TGTGCCTCTCGGACTAGCCGCACCTCCCAAGAGACCCAGTACTTC. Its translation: CASRTSRTSQETQYF.

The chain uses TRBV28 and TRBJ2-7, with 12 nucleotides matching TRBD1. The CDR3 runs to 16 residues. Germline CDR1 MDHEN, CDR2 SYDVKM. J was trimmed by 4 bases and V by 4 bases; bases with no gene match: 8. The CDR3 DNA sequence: TGTGCCAGCAGTTCGCCGGGACAGGGGGCTATGTACGAGCAGTACTTC. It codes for CASSSPGQGAMYEQYF.

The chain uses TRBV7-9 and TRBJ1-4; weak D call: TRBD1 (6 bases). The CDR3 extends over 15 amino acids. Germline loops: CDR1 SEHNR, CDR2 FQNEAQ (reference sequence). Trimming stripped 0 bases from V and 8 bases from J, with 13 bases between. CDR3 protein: CASSLAAGVGEKLFF. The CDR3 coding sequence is TGTGCCAGCAGCTTAGCGGCAGGGGTGGGAGAAAAACTGTTTTTT.

The CDR3 spells CASSEYLAETQYF. The CDR3, as DNA: TGTGCCAGCAGTGAATATTTGGCAGAGACCCAGTACTTC. J is TRBJ2-5 and V is TRBV25-1; D is ambiguous. Germline CDR1 and CDR2: MGHDK and SYGVNS. V lost 0 bases to trimming and J lost 4 bases, with 6 bases between them. This CDR3 contains 13 residues.

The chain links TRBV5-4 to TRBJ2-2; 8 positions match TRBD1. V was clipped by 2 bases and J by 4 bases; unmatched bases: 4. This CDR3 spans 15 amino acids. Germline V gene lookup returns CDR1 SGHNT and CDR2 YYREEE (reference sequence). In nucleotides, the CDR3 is TGTGCCAGCAGCTTTCGGACAGGGCGCACCGGGGAGCTGTTTTTT. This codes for CASSFRTGRTGELFF. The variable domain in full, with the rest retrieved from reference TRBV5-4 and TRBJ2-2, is ETGVTQSPTHLIKTRGQQVTLRCSSQSGHNTVSWYQQALGQGPQFIFQYYREEENGRGNFPPRFSGLQFPNYSSELNVNALELDDSALYLCASSFRTGRTGELFFGEGSRLTVL.

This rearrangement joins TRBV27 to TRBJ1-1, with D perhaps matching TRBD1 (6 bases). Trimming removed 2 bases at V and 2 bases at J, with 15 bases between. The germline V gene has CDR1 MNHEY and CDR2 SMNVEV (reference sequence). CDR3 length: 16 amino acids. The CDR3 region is CASSLGAGVGNTEAFF. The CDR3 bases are TGTGCCAGCAGTTTAGGGGCAGGGGTTGGAAACACTGAAGCTTTCTTT.

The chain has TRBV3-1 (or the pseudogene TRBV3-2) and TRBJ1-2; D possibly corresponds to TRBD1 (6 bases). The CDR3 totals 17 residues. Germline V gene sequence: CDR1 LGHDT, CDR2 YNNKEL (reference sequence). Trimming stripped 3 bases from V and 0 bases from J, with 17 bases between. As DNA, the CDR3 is TGTGCCAGCAGCCAGGTCAGGGGAAGGGATTCTAACTATGGCTACACCTTC. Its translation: CASSQVRGRDSNYGYTF.

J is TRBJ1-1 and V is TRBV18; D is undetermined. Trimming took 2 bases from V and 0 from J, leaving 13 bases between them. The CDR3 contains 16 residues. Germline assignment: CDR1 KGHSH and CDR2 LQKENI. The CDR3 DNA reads TGTGCCAGCTCACCAGGCGCAGCGGGATTGAACACTGAAGCTTTCTTT. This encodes CASSPGAAGLNTEAFF.

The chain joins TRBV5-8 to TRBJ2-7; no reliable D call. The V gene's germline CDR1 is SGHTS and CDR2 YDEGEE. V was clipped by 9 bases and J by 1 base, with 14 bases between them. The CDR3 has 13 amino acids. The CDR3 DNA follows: TGTGCCACCAGGATCGCCGGTTCCTACGAGCAGTACTTC. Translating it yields CATRIAGSYEQYF.

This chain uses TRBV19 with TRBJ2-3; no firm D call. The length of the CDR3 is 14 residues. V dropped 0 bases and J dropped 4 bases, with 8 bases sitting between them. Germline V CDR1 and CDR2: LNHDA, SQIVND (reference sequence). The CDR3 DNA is TGTGCCAGTAGTATAGATCCCGGGTCAGATACGCAGTATTTT. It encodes CASSIDPGSDTQYF. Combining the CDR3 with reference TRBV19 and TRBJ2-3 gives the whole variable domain DGGITQSPKYLFRKEGQNVTLSCEQNLNHDAMYWYRQDPGQGLRLIYYSQIVNDFQKGDIAEGYSVSREKKESFPLTVTSAQKNPTAFYLCASSIDPGSDTQYFGPGTRLTVL.